Listed here are 2 T cell receptor beta chains from one sample, sequenced in a study of blood T cells in healthy people across ages. PCR was performed a second time for about 7 to 12 cycles using a sample-barcoded 5' primer and a J-beta primer mix. TCRdb redid the calling of the 5' RACE reads with MiXCR, one entry per CDR3 protein. The table records 650,000 to 1,000,000 distinct CDR3 sequences, less than 60% of them present only once. Sequencing was performed on blood. The source of these receptors is a man older than 75 in good health.

The chain employs TRBV18 and TRBJ2-5; 7 positions agree with TRBD1. The ends lost 3 bases at V and 5 bases at J; junction bases unmatched: 12. This CDR3 spans 16 amino acids. Germline loops: CDR1 KGHSH, CDR2 LQKENI. The CDR3 bases are TGTGCCAGCTCACCGAAAGGGGGCGCTCTTTGGGAGACCCAGTACTTC. Its translation: CASSPKGGALWETQYF.

The rearrangement joins TRBV6-5 to TRBJ2-5, with TRBD2 identical over 16 bases. Germline CDR1 and CDR2: MNHEY and SVGAGI. This CDR3 contains 18 residues. With 2 bases clipped from V and 5 bases from J, the junction kept 8 bases outside the gene matches. CDR3 sequence reads: CASSYAGTSGGARETQYF. The CDR3 region has the DNA TGTGCCAGCAGTTACGCCGGGACTAGCGGGGGGGCCAGGGAGACCCAGTACTTC.